These 10 T cell receptor beta chains share one sample of origin, sequenced in a study of blood T cell repertoires in COVID-19 (dated by TCRdb to 2020 to 2021). The receptor library was made with the immunoSEQ multiplex PCR assay. This immuneACCESS table, as held by TCRdb, lists in-frame sequences with V and J called but not all clones. Of the missing ones, under half trace to an unresolved V gene in checked studies; the others have no known cause. This sample lists roughly 40,000 clones; around 77% were detected once. The top ten hold 30% to 35% of the sample. Sequencing was done on a sample of peripheral blood. Receptors originate from a woman aged 80 or older with acute or convalescent COVID-19.

The chain carries TRBV7-2 and TRBJ1-2; tentatively, D is TRBD1 (6 bases). Between the trimmed V and J ends, which lost 1 base and 3 bases, there was a span of 6 bases. Per the germline V gene, CDR1 is SGHTA and CDR2 is FQGNSA. There are 13 residues in the CDR3. The CDR3 nucleotides are TGTGCCAGCAGCTTAGACAGGGACTATGGCTACACCTTC. Translated, it gives CASSLDRDYGYTF.

The chain recombines TRBV6-5 with TRBJ2-1, with D unresolved. The V gene's germline CDR1 is MNHEY and CDR2 SVGAGI. The length of the CDR3 is 14 residues. Trimming took 7 bases from V and 0 from J, leaving 10 bases between them. The DNA of the CDR3 is TGTGCCAGCAACCCCGCGAGCTCCTACAATGAGCAGTTCTTC. It codes for CASNPASSYNEQFF.

This chain links TRBV7-9 with TRBJ1-4; D remains unclear. The CDR3 loop spans 13 amino acids. The germline V gene has CDR1 SEHNR and CDR2 FQNEAQ (reference sequence). Trimming removed 2 bases at V and 7 bases at J, with 8 bases between. This CDR3 is CASSLWAGEKLFF. CDR3 DNA: TGTGCCAGCAGCTTATGGGCGGGTGAAAAACTGTTTTTT.

The chain carries TRBV7-2 and TRBJ2-7, with 11 nucleotides matching TRBD2. The trim removed 2 bases at V and 3 bases at J, leaving 3 bases unmatched. This CDR3 contains 15 residues. CDR1 and CDR2 from the germline V gene are SGHTA and FQGNSA. DNA of the CDR3: TGTGCCAGCAGCTTACTAGCGGGAGGTGTCTACGAGCAGTACTTC. It translates to CASSLLAGGVYEQYF.

The V and J genes are TRBV7-2 and TRBJ2-3; 11 nucleotides match TRBD2. V shed 5 bases and J 2 bases; nucleotides not matched to a gene: 6. The CDR3 is 16 residues long. The germline V gene encodes CDR1 SGHTA and CDR2 FQGNSA. The CDR3: CASSAPGLAATDTQYF. CDR3 DNA: TGTGCCAGCAGCGCGCCGGGACTAGCGGCCACAGATACGCAGTATTTT.

The gene calls are TRBV5-4 and TRBJ1-2; TRBD1 aligns across 7 bases. This CDR3 has 15 residues. CDR1 is SGHNT, CDR2 YYREEE, per germline (reference sequence). V shed 4 bases and J 7 bases; nucleotides not matched to a gene: 13. CDR3 sequence reads: CASSPLGDSTFGYTF. CDR3 coding DNA: TGTGCCAGCAGCCCACTAGGGGACAGCACCTTTGGCTACACCTTC. Filled out from reference TRBV5-4 and TRBJ1-2, the complete variable domain reads ETGVTQSPTHLIKTRGQQVTLRCSSQSGHNTVSWYQQALGQGPQFIFQYYREEENGRGNFPPRFSGLQFPNYSSELNVNALELDDSALYLCASSPLGDSTFGYTFGSGTRLTVV.

The rearrangement joins TRBV5-4 to TRBJ2-1; no clear D. The germline V gene encodes CDR1 SGHNT and CDR2 YYREEE (reference sequence). Deletions cut 2 bases from V and 7 bases from J, with 4 bases between. The CDR3 is made up of 11 amino acids. The DNA of the CDR3 is TGTGCCAGCAGCTTTTCGAATGAGCAGTTCTTC. As protein: CASSFSNEQFF. The whole variable domain, remainder taken from reference TRBV5-4 and TRBJ2-1, is ETGVTQSPTHLIKTRGQQVTLRCSSQSGHNTVSWYQQALGQGPQFIFQYYREEENGRGNFPPRFSGLQFPNYSSELNVNALELDDSALYLCASSFSNEQFFGPGTRLTVL.

This clone is classed as medium-sized. The J gene is TRBJ2-7, the V gene TRBV24-1; a weak D match, TRBD1 (6 bases). The ends were cut back, 0 bases at V and 0 bases at J, with 20 bases in the middle. There are 19 residues in the CDR3. CDR1 and CDR2 from the germline V gene are KGHDR and SFDVKD. In DNA, the CDR3 is TGTGCCACCAGTGATTTGGCCTGGACAGCTACCCTGCCCTCCTACGAGCAGTACTTC. It specifies CATSDLAWTATLPSYEQYF.

In its sample, this clone was seen once. CDR3: CASSRGGRGDNEQFF. For the CDR3, the DNA is TGTGCCAGCAGCCGGGGTGGGCGTGGAGACAATGAGCAGTTCTTC. The chain combines TRBV7-2 with TRBJ2-1; possible D gene TRBD2, 5 bases. The CDR3 consists of 15 residues. Trimming removed 5 bases from V and 5 bases from J, with 16 bases in between. Germline V gene lookup returns CDR1 SGHTA and CDR2 FQGNSA.

CDR3 residues: CASSNIAGGLDEQFF. The CDR3 bases are TGTGCCAGCAGTAACATAGCGGGAGGGCTCGATGAGCAGTTCTTC. The V and J genes are TRBV6-5 and TRBJ2-1; 11 nucleotides line up with TRBD2. Germline V CDR1 and CDR2: MNHEY, SVGAGI. The junction had 8 bases not matched to a gene; V was cut back by 5 bases and J by 8 bases. The CDR3 runs 15 residues.